This entry is about one T cell receptor beta chain. The CDR3 extends over 14 amino acids. The germline V gene has CDR1 SGHDT and CDR2 YYEEEE. Trimming shortened V by 4 bases and J by 4 bases, and 11 bases separated the two germline ends. The data stem from a study of blood T cell repertoires in COVID-19. Cohort placement rested on clinical history that participants reported themselves. In the original processing: It was from reference gene primer amplification that nucleated cell counts were estimated. TCRdb's copy holds only in-frame clones and misses some; the assay was immunoSEQ multiplex PCR. For V, J and clone size, that table is used; D and trimming come from the DNA. Among over 200,000 clones listed, nearly 90% were seen once.

This TCR derives from a man aged 25 to 40 who had recovered from COVID-19. The sample was PBMCs or T cells enriched from blood (not recorded which). This rearrangement joins TRBV5-6 to TRBJ1-4; no clear D. CDR3 coding DNA: TGTGCCAGCAGCCCGTGGGAGTTTAATGAAAAACTGTTTTTT. It specifies CASSPWEFNEKLFF.